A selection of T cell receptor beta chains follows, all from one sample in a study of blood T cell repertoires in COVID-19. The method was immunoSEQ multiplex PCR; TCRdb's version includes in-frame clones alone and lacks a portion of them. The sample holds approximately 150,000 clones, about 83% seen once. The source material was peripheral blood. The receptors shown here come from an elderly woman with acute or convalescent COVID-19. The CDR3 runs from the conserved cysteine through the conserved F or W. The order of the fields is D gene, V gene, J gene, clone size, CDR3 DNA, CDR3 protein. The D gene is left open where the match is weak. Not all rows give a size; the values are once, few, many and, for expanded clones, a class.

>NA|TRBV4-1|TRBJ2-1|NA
TGCGCCAGCAGCCAACCGACAGGTAGCTACAATGAGCAGTTCTTC
CASSQPTGSYNEQFF
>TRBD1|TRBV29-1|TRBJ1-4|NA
TGCAGCGTCCCGTCCGGGACAGGGGGAGAAAAACTGTTTTTT
CSVPSGTGGEKLFF
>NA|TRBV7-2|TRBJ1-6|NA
TGTGCCAGCAGCCTAAAACAGGGAGAGTCCCTCCACTTT
CASSLKQGESLHF
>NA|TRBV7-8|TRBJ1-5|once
TGTGCCAGCAGCGCAGTCGGGGGGGGCCAGCCCCAGCATTTT
CASSAVGGGQPQHF
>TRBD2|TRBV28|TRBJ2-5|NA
TGTGCCAGCAGTCCAGCGGGGGGAGAGACCCAGTACTTC
CASSPAGGETQYF
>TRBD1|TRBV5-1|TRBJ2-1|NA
TGCGCCAGCACCAAGACAGGGGGCGTTTTGGAGCAGTTCTTC
CASTKTGGVLEQFF
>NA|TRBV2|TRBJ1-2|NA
TGTGCCAGCAGCGGTGATGTATCCTATGGCTACACCTTC
CASSGDVSYGYTF
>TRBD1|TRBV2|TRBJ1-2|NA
TGTGCCAGCAGTGTCCTACAGGGGCTCGCTGGCTACACCTTC
CASSVLQGLAGYTF
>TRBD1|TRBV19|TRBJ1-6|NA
TGTGCCAGTAGTCAGACAGGGGGCGGTTCACCCCTCCACTTT
CASSQTGGGSPLHF
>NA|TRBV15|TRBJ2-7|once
TGTGCCACCAGCAGAGGTCAGGGAACCCCTGTTGGGCTCGAGCAGTACTTC
CATSRGQGTPVGLEQYF
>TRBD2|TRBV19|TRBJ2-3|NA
TGTGCCAGCGGGGGGTTCACAGATACGCAGTATTTT
CASGGFTDTQYF
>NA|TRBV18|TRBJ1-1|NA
TGTGCCAGCTCCAGCAGGCAGAACACTGAAGCTTTCTTT
CASSSRQNTEAFF
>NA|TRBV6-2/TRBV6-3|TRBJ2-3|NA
TGTGCCAGCAGCCGCCTACGAGCCCGCACAGATACGCAGTATTTT
CASSRLRARTDTQYF
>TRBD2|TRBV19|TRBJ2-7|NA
TGTGCCAGTAGTAGGGGCGGGGGGATTCGCGAGCAGTACTTC
CASSRGGGIREQYF
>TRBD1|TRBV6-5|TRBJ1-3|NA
TGTGCCAGCAGTCCCGGGACAGGCGGAAACACCATATATTTT
CASSPGTGGNTIYF
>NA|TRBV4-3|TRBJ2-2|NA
TGCGCCAGCAGCCTCCAAGGAGGGGTTAGCACCGGGGAGCTGTTTTTT
CASSLQGGVSTGELFF
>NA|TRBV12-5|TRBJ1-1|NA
TGTGCTAGTGGGATCGACAGCCGGAACACTGAAGCTTTCTTT
CASGIDSRNTEAFF
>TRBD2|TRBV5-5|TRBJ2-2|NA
TGTGCCAGCAGCTTGGCGGGCGGGGGGAACACCGGGGAGCTGTTTTTT
CASSLAGGGNTGELFF
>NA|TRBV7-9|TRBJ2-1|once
TGTGCCAGCACCCATCCTACAGGTCATGAGCAGTTCTTC
CASTHPTGHEQFF
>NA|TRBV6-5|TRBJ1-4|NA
TGTGCCAGCAGTTCCCCCTCACAGGGTAATGAAAAACTGTTTTTT
CASSSPSQGNEKLFF
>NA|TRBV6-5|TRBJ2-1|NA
TGTGCCAGCAGTTACTCGTCAGGCCGGTACAATGAGCAGTTCTTC
CASSYSSGRYNEQFF
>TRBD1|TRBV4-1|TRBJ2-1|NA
TGCGCCAGCAGCCAAGGACAGGGTAAATACAATGAGCAGTTCTTC
CASSQGQGKYNEQFF